This passage covers 32 T cell receptor beta chains from one sample sequenced in a study of blood T cell repertoires in COVID-19. Generated by immunoSEQ multiplex PCR, the TCRdb table keeps only in-frame clones and is missing some. The sample has around 140,000 clones, about 82% seen once; the top ten hold over 4%. The sequenced sample consisted of peripheral blood. The receptor source for this set is a woman at least 80 years old with active or convalescent COVID-19.

V usage is TRBV30 and J usage is TRBJ1-2, with 7 bases matching TRBD1. This CDR3 contains 14 residues. Germline lookup yields CDR1 GTSNPN and CDR2 SVGIG (reference sequence). J lost 7 bases, V lost 3 bases, and 11 bases had no gene match. Here the CDR3 DNA reads TGTGCCTGGAGGGACAGGACAGATAGTAGTGGCTACACCTTC. This codes for CAWRDRTDSSGYTF.

This clone was seen once. The CDR3 DNA sequence: TGTGCCAGCAGTTTGGCCAGCTATGGCTACACCTTC. This sequence encodes CASSLASYGYTF. The gene calls are TRBV12-3 or TRBV12-4 and TRBJ1-2; D call uncertain. V lost 3 bases, J lost 4 bases, and 6 bases lay in between. This CDR3 is 12 amino acids long.

The V call is TRBV7-8, the J call TRBJ2-3; the match to TRBD1 covers 10 bases. This CDR3 comprises 14 residues. The ends lost 5 bases at V and 4 bases at J; junction bases unmatched: 3. Germline V lookup: CDR1 SGHVS, CDR2 FQNEAQ. The CDR3 region is CASSPDRGADTQYF. Here the CDR3 DNA reads TGTGCCAGCAGCCCGGACAGGGGGGCAGATACGCAGTATTTT.

The chain joins TRBV5-1 to TRBJ2-1; a possible D gene is TRBD2 (6 bases). CDR1 SGHRS and CDR2 YFSETQ come from the germline V gene. The CDR3 covers 16 residues. Trimming stripped 0 bases from V and 8 bases from J, with 18 bases between. CDR3: CASSLGISWGEDEQFF. In DNA, the CDR3 is TGCGCCAGCAGCTTGGGCATATCGTGGGGGGAGGATGAGCAGTTCTTC. The full variable domain, in which reference TRBV5-1 and TRBJ2-1 provide the parts outside the CDR3, is KAGVTQTPRYLIKTRGQQVTLSCSPISGHRSVSWYQQTPGQGLQFLFEYFSETQRNKGNFPGRFSGRQFSNSRSEMNVSTLELGDSALYLCASSLGISWGEDEQFFGPGTRLTVL.

The chain carries TRBV19 and TRBJ1-5; TRBD1 aligns across 10 bases. V shed 3 bases, J shed 6 bases, and the junction held 11 bases outside the gene matches. The CDR3 spans 17 residues. In germline, CDR1 is LNHDA, CDR2 SQIVND (reference sequence). The DNA for the CDR3 is TGTGCCAGTAGTATGCGCTCTGGGACAGGGGTGGTTCAGCCCCAGCATTTT. Translation gives CASSMRSGTGVVQPQHF.

The chain carries TRBV19 and TRBJ1-2; D perhaps matches TRBD1 (6 bases). The V gene lost 9 bases and the J gene lost 6 bases, with 14 bases spanning the gap. CDR3 length equals 12 residues. Germline loops: CDR1 LNHDA, CDR2 SQIVND (reference sequence). CDR3 sequence (DNA): TGTGCCAGCCTACAGGGTCTAGATGGCTACACCTTC. Residues: CASLQGLDGYTF.

This clone is a singleton in its sample. The V call is TRBV11-3, the J call TRBJ2-7; 7 nucleotides line up with TRBD2. The CDR3 covers 12 residues. From germline, CDR1 is SGHNT and CDR2 YENEEA. V lost 8 bases, J lost 7 bases, and 8 bases stayed unmatched. CDR3 DNA: TGTGCCAGCGCTGGTAGCGGGCGGGAGCAGTACTTC. Protein product: CASAGSGREQYF.

This clone ranks as medium-sized. V and J are TRBV19 and TRBJ1-5; D not certain. V was clipped by 6 bases and J by 6 bases, with 15 bases between them. Germline CDR1 and CDR2: LNHDA and SQIVND (reference sequence). The CDR3 contains 14 residues. CDR3 loop: CASRAGGPSQPQHF. The DNA for the CDR3 is TGTGCCAGTAGGGCTGGTGGGCCAAGTCAGCCCCAGCATTTT.

V usage is TRBV11-2 and J usage is TRBJ2-1; the match to TRBD2 covers 8 bases. Germline trimming cut 0 bases from V and 6 bases from J; bases unmatched to any gene: 4. This CDR3 has 15 residues. The V gene's germline CDR1 is SGHAT and CDR2 FQNNGV. CDR3 in amino acids: CASSLDGRGGNEQFF. In DNA form, the CDR3 reads TGTGCCAGCAGCTTAGATGGACGGGGGGGCAATGAGCAGTTCTTC. The variable domain in full, completed from reference TRBV11-2 and TRBJ2-1, reads EAGVAQSPRYKIIEKRQSVAFWCNPISGHATLYWYQQILGQGPKLLIQFQNNGVVDDSQLPKDRFSAERLKGVDSTLKIQPAKLEDSAVYLCASSLDGRGGNEQFFGPGTRLTVL.

The J gene is TRBJ2-2, the V gene TRBV3-1 (or the pseudogene TRBV3-2); D not certain. This CDR3 is 16 amino acids long. With 2 bases removed from V and 5 bases from J, the gap between germline ends came to 15 bases. The germline V gene encodes CDR1 LGHDT and CDR2 YNNKEL (reference sequence). The CDR3 DNA sequence: TGTGCCAGCAGCCAAAGGTCCCGGGTAAGGACCGGGGAGCTGTTTTTT. This translates into CASSQRSRVRTGELFF.

The J gene is TRBJ1-1, the V gene TRBV7-9, with D unresolved. The germline gives CDR1 SEHNR, CDR2 FQNEAQ (reference sequence). Deletions cut 5 bases from V and 11 bases from J, with 15 bases between. The CDR3 is made up of 12 amino acids. CDR3 loop: CASSGRPNGAFF. DNA for the CDR3: TGTGCCAGCAGCGGGAGACCGAACGGTGCTTTCTTT.

This clone was observed a single time. The V call is TRBV29-1, the J call TRBJ1-2; tentatively, D is TRBD1 (5 bases). Germline V gene lookup returns CDR1 SQVTM and CDR2 ANQGSEA. The CDR3 extends over 12 amino acids. Trimming pared 8 bases from V and 6 bases from J, leaving 16 bases between. This chain's CDR3 is CSLGPGEHGYTF. Here the CDR3 DNA reads TGCAGCCTAGGGCCGGGGGAACATGGCTACACCTTC.

The J gene is TRBJ2-7, the V gene TRBV3-1 (or the pseudogene TRBV3-2); D is undetermined. Trimming shortened V by 3 bases and J by 0 bases, and 3 bases separated the two germline ends. This CDR3 comprises 12 residues. From germline, CDR1 is LGHDT and CDR2 YNNKEL (reference sequence). CDR3 coding DNA: TGTGCCAGCAGCCAGAGCTCCTACGAGCAGTACTTC. It yields the protein CASSQSSYEQYF.

This chain links TRBV5-5 with TRBJ1-5, with 9 bases fitting TRBD1. V lost 3 bases, J lost 4 bases, and 5 bases stayed unmatched. The CDR3 extends over 15 amino acids. CDR1 is SGHKS, CDR2 YYEKEE, per germline (reference sequence). CDR3 sequence: CASSWGQGGNQPQHF. For the CDR3, the DNA is TGTGCCAGCAGCTGGGGACAGGGTGGTAATCAGCCCCAGCATTTT.

Note on this clone: Germline and junction disagree at one end, which may indicate a read error. J is TRBJ2-7 and V is TRBV25-1; D remains unclear. Per germline, CDR1 MGHDK and CDR2 SYGVNS. This CDR3 comprises 12 residues. DNA of the CDR3: TGTGCCAGCAGTGAAAATCCCGGAACAGCCACCTTC. It codes for CASSENPGTATF.

This CDR3 reads CASSARSYTF. In DNA form, the CDR3 reads TGTGCCAGTAGTGCGAGAAGCTACACCTTC. The chain joins TRBV19 to TRBJ1-2; D remains ambiguous. The germline CDR1 and CDR2 sequences are LNHDA and SQIVND (reference sequence). The V end lost 5 bases, the J end lost 9 bases, and 7 bases lay between the germline ends. CDR3 size: 10 residues.

A single count supports this clone. The chain carries TRBV6-1 and TRBJ1-5, with D hard to call. This CDR3 is 12 amino acids long. V shed 3 bases and J shed 9 bases, with 9 bases lying between them. The germline CDR1 and CDR2 sequences are MNHNS and SASEGT. CDR3 in amino acids: CASSETEWPQHF. The CDR3 region has the DNA TGTGCCAGCAGTGAGACTGAATGGCCCCAGCATTTT.

The rearrangement uses TRBV14 and TRBJ2-7; 8 nucleotides line up with TRBD1. The CDR3 runs 16 residues. With 4 bases clipped from V and 2 bases from J, the junction kept 10 bases outside the gene matches. The germline gives CDR1 SGHDN, CDR2 FVKESK. The CDR3 region has the DNA TGTGCCAGCAGCCCCCCGTATGGACAGGGCGCCTACGAGCAGTACTTC. This encodes CASSPPYGQGAYEQYF.

This chain connects TRBV18 to TRBJ1-1; 9 positions agree with TRBD1. V was pared by 3 bases and J by 6 bases, with 5 bases of the junction left unmatched. Per germline, CDR1 KGHSH and CDR2 LQKENI. This CDR3 is 14 amino acids long. DNA of the CDR3: TGTGCCAGCTCACCGTCACAGGGGGCTTCTGAAGCTTTCTTT. Encoded protein: CASSPSQGASEAFF.

The rearrangement uses TRBV10-3 and TRBJ2-7, with D perhaps matching TRBD1 (6 bases). CDR1 is ENHRY, CDR2 SYGVKD, per germline. The length of the CDR3 is 14 residues. Trimming pared 0 bases from V and 3 bases from J, leaving 9 bases between. As DNA, the CDR3 is TGTGCCATCAGTGAGTCCGGACAGCACTACGAGCAGTACTTC. This codes for CAISESGQHYEQYF.

The CDR3 spells CASSQTTGTGFHEKLFF. CDR3 nucleotides: TGCGCCAGCAGCCAGACAACCGGGACAGGGTTTCATGAAAAACTGTTTTTT. The gene calls are TRBV4-1 and TRBJ1-4; 9 bases agree with TRBD1. Germline CDR1 reads MGHRA; CDR2 reads YSYEKL. The CDR3 consists of 17 residues. V was pared by 3 bases and J by 6 bases, with 11 bases of the junction left unmatched.

The rearrangement uses TRBV3-1 (or the pseudogene TRBV3-2) and TRBJ1-1; TRBD1 agrees at 9 bases. The germline gives CDR1 LGHDT, CDR2 YNNKEL (reference sequence). CDR3 length equals 12 residues. J gave up 11 bases and V 1 base, and 2 bases lay outside the gene matches. This CDR3 reads CASSQGDRAAFF. The DNA for the CDR3 is TGTGCCAGCAGCCAAGGGGACAGGGCGGCTTTCTTT.

The CDR3 DNA reads as TGTGCCAGCAGGGAGACTTTGAACACTGAAGCTTTCTTT. As protein: CASRETLNTEAFF. The genes are TRBV6-4 and TRBJ1-1; D call uncertain. Germline values: CDR1 MRHNA, CDR2 SNTAGT. The length of the CDR3 is 13 residues. Between the trimmed V and J ends, which lost 6 bases and 0 bases, there was a span of 8 bases.

The chain recombines TRBV5-4 with TRBJ2-3; 9 bases agree with TRBD2. Germline CDR1 SGHNT, CDR2 YYREEE (reference sequence). CDR3 length equals 17 residues. V lost 0 bases to trimming and J lost 1 base; unmatched junction nucleotides: 6. The CDR3: CASSLARSSGGTDTQYF. In DNA form, the CDR3 reads TGTGCCAGCAGCTTGGCCAGGTCTAGCGGGGGCACAGATACGCAGTATTTT.

The chain is built from TRBV2 and TRBJ1-2; D is undetermined. This CDR3 has 15 residues. Germline CDR1 is SNHLY and CDR2 is FYNNEI. V was shortened by 1 base and J by 4 bases, with 13 bases between the two germline ends. The CDR3 DNA reads TGTGCCAGCAGTGAAGAGCGGGGAATCAGCTATGGCTACACCTTC. Translated: CASSEERGISYGYTF.

The chain uses TRBV7-3 and TRBJ1-1; no clear D. Trimming pared 2 bases from V and 2 bases from J, leaving 6 bases between. The CDR3 totals 13 residues. Germline V CDR1 and CDR2: SGHTA, FQGTGA. In DNA, the CDR3 is TGTGCCAGCAGCTTAGGCATAAACACTGAAGCTTTCTTT. This gives the protein CASSLGINTEAFF.

The chain couples TRBV7-8 to TRBJ1-5, with D tentatively TRBD1 (6 bases). The CDR3 runs to 14 residues. Trimming cost V 3 bases and J 6 bases, with 12 bases left between them. CDR1 and CDR2 (germline): SGHVS, FQNEAQ. The DNA of the CDR3 is TGTGCCAGCAGCTTCAACAGGGCGGGTCAGCCCCAGCATTTT. Protein sequence: CASSFNRAGQPQHF.

This clone has just a few counts. The V and J genes are TRBV29-1 and TRBJ2-7; 11 nucleotides line up with TRBD2. The V gene end was trimmed by 6 bases and the J gene end by 2 bases; junction bases not matched to a gene: 6. Germline CDR1 is SQVTM and CDR2 is ANQGSEA. The CDR3 runs 14 residues. The CDR3 loop reads CSVGVAGGPYEQYF. CDR3 sequence (DNA): TGCAGCGTGGGCGTAGCGGGGGGGCCCTACGAGCAGTACTTC.

The rearrangement links TRBV7-9 to TRBJ1-1, with TRBD1 matching over 9 bases. V gave up 4 bases and J gave up 10 bases; unmatched junction bases: 16. CDR1 and CDR2 from the germline V gene are SEHNR and FQNEAQ (reference sequence). The CDR3 spans 16 residues. CDR3 coding DNA: TGTGCCAGCAGCTCAAACCGGGACAGGGTTTTTGGCGTAGCTTTCTTT. It encodes CASSSNRDRVFGVAFF.

The J gene is TRBJ1-5, the V gene TRBV6-2 or TRBV6-3; the D is unclear. V lost 5 bases to trimming and J lost 5 bases, with 13 bases between them. Germline V lookup: CDR1 MNHEY, CDR2 SVGEGT. CDR3 size: 14 residues. The chain's CDR3 is CASSTVQVHQPQHF. The CDR3 nucleotides read TGTGCCAGCAGTACAGTTCAGGTTCATCAGCCCCAGCATTTT.

The chain joins TRBV3-1 (or the pseudogene TRBV3-2) to TRBJ2-6; tentatively, D is TRBD1 (5 bases). Germline V gene sequence: CDR1 LGHDT, CDR2 YNNKEL (reference sequence). The CDR3 extends over 16 amino acids. Trimming left V 4 bases short and J 0 bases short, with 10 bases between. The DNA for the CDR3 is TGTGCCAGCAGCCGACAGCTACCCTCTGGGGCCAACGTCCTGACTTTC. Translation: CASSRQLPSGANVLTF.

The chain uses TRBV19 and TRBJ2-1, with TRBD2 matching 8 bases. Germline V gene data show CDR1 as LNHDA and CDR2 as SQIVND (reference sequence). J was trimmed by 0 bases and V by 7 bases; bases with no gene match: 5. This CDR3 has 15 amino acids. The CDR3 DNA reads as TGTGCCAGTAAAATAGCGGGGCTCTCCTACAATGAGCAGTTCTTC. Amino acid sequence: CASKIAGLSYNEQFF.